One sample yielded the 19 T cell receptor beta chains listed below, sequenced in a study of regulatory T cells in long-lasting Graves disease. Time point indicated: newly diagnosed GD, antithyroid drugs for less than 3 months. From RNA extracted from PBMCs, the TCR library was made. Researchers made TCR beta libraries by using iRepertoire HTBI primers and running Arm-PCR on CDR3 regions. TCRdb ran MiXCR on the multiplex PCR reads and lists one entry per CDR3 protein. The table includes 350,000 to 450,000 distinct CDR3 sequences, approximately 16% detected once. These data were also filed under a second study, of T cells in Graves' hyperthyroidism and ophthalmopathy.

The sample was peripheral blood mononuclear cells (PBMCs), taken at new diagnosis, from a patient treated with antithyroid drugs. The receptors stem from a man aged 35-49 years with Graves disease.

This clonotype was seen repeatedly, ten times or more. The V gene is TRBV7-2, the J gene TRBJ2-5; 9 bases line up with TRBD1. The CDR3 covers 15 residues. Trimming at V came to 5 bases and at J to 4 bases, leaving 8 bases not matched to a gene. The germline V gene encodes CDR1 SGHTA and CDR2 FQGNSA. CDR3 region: CASSLQGATRETQYF. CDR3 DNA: TGTGCCAGCAGCCTACAGGGGGCTACACGAGAGACCCAGTACTTC. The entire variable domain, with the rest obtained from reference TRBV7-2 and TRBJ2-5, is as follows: GAGVSQSPSNKVTEKGKDVELRCDPISGHTALYWYRQSLGQGLEFLIYFQGNSAPDKSGLPSDRFSAERTGGSVSTLTIQRTQQEDSAVYLCASSLQGATRETQYFGPGTRLLVL.

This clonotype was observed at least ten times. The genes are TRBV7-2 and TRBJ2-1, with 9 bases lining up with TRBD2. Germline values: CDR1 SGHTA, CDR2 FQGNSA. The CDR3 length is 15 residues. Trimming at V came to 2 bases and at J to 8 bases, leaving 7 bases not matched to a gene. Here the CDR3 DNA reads TGTGCCAGCAGCTTACGACCGGGACTAGCCGATGAGCAGTTCTTC. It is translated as CASSLRPGLADEQFF. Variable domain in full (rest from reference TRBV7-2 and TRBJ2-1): GAGVSQSPSNKVTEKGKDVELRCDPISGHTALYWYRQSLGQGLEFLIYFQGNSAPDKSGLPSDRFSAERTGGSVSTLTIQRTQQEDSAVYLCASSLRPGLADEQFFGPGTRLTVL.

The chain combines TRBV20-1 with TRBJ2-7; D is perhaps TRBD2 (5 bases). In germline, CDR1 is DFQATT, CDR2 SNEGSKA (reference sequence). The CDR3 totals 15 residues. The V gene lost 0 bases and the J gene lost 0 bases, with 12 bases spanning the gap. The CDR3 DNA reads TGCAGTGCTAGAGATTCCCTGGGGAGCTCCTACGAGCAGTACTTC. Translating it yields CSARDSLGSSYEQYF.

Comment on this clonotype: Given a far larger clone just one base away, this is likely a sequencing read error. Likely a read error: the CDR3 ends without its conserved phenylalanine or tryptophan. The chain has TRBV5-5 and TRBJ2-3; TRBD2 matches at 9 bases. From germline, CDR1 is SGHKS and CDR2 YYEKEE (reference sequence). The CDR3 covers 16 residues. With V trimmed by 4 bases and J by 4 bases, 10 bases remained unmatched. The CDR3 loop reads CASSQDRRGGPDTQYL. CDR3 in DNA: TGTGCCAGCAGCCAAGACCGGCGGGGGGGCCCAGATACGCAGTATCTT.

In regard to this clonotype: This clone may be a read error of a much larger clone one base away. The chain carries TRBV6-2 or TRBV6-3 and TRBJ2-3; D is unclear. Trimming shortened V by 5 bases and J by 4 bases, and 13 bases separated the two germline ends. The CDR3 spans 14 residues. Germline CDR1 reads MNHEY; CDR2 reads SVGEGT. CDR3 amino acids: CASSEWATADTQYF. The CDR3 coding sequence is TGTGCCAGCAGTGAATGGGCTACCGCAGATACGCAGTATTTT.

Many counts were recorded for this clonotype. The CDR3 here is CASRGLGGETQYF. In DNA form, the CDR3 reads TGTGCCAGCAGGGGACTAGGTGGCGAGACCCAGTACTTC. The J gene is TRBJ2-5, the V gene TRBV2; 8 bases are a match to TRBD2. This CDR3 comprises 13 residues. The J segment lost 5 bases and the V segment lost 6 bases, leaving 5 bases of the junction unmatched. CDR1 and CDR2 (germline): SNHLY, FYNNEI.

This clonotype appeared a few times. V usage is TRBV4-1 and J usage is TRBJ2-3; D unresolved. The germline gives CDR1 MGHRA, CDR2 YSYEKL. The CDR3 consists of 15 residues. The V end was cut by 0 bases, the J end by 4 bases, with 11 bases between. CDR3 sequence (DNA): TGCGCCAGCAGCCAAGAAAGTCAGACCCCAGATACGCAGTATTTT. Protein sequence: CASSQESQTPDTQYF.

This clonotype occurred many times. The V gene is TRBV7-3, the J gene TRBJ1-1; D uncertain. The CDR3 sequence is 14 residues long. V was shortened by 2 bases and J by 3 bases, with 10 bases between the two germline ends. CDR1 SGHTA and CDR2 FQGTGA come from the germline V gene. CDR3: CASSLGVQDTEAFF. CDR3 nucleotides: TGTGCCAGCAGCTTAGGGGTTCAGGACACTGAAGCTTTCTTT.

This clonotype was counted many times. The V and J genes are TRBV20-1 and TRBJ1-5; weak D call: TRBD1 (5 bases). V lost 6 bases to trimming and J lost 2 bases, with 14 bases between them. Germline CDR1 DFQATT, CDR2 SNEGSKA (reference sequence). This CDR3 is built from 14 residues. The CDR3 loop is CSARRGNGNQPQHF. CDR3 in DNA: TGCAGTGCCAGGCGGGGGAATGGCAATCAGCCCCAGCATTTT.

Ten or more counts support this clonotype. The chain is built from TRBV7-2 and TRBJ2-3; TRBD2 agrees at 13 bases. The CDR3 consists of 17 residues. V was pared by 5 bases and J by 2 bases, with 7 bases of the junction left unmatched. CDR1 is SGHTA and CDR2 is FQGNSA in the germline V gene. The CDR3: CASSQRTSGGLTDTQYF. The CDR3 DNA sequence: TGTGCCAGCAGCCAAAGGACTAGCGGGGGCCTCACAGATACGCAGTATTTT.

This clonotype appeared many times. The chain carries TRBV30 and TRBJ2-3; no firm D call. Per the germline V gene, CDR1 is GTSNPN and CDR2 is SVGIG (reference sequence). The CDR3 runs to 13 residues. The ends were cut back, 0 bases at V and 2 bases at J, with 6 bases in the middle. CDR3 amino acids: CAWSVGVTDTQYF. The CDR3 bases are TGTGCCTGGAGTGTAGGAGTCACAGATACGCAGTATTTT.

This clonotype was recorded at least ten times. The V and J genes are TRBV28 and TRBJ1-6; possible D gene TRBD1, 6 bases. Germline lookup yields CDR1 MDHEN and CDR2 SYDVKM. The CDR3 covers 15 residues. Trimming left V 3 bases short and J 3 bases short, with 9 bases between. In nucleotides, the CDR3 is TGTGCCAGCAGTTTTCTGGACAGCTATAATTCACCCCTCCACTTT. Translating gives CASSFLDSYNSPLHF.

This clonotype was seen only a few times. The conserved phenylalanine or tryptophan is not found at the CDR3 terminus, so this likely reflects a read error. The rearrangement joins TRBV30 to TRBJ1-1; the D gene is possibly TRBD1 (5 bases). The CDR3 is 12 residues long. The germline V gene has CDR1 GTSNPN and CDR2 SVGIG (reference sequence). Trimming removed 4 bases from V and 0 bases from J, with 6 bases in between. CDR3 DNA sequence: TGTGCCTGGACAGGGTTGAACACTGAAGCTTTCTCT. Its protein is CAWTGLNTEAFS.

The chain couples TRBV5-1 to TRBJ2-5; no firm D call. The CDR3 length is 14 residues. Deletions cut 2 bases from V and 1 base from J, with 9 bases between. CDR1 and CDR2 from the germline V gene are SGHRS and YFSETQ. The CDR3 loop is CASSFGEVQETQYF. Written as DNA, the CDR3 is TGCGCCAGCAGCTTTGGGGAAGTCCAAGAGACCCAGTACTTC.

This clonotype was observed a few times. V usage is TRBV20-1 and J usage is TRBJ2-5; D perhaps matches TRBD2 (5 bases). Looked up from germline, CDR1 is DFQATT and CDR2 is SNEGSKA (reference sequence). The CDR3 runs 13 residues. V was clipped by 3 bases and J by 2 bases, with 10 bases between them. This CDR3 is CSARDPGQETQYF. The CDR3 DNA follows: TGCAGTGCTAGGGACCCGGGACAAGAGACCCAGTACTTC.

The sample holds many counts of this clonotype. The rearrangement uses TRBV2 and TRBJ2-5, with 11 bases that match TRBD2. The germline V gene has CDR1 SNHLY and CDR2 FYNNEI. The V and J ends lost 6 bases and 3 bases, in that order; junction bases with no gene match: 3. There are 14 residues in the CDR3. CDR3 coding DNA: TGTGCCAGCAGGCCGACTAGCGGGGAAGAGACCCAGTACTTC. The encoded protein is CASRPTSGEETQYF.

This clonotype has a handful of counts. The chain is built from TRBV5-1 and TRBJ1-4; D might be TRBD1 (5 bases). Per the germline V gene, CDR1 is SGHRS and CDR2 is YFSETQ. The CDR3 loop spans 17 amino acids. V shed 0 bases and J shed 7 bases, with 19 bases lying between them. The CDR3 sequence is CASSLGTSGAGGEKLFF. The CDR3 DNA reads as TGCGCCAGCAGCTTGGGCACTTCGGGTGCTGGGGGTGAAAAACTGTTTTTT.

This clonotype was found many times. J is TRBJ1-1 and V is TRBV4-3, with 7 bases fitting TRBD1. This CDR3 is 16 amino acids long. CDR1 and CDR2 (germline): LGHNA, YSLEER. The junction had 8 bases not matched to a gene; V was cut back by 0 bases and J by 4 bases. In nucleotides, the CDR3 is TGCGCCAGCAGCCAAGATGGAAGAAGGGGGCCCACTGAAGCTTTCTTT. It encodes CASSQDGRRGPTEAFF.

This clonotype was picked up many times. In nucleotides, the CDR3 is TGTGCCAGCAGTTCAGACAGGGGGCTAGCGAGGACCCAGTACTTC. It encodes CASSSDRGLARTQYF. The V call is TRBV28, the J call TRBJ2-5, with TRBD1 matching over 10 bases. The V segment lost 4 bases and the J segment 7 bases; nucleotides outside the gene matches: 9. The V gene's germline CDR1 is MDHEN and CDR2 SYDVKM. This CDR3 spans 15 amino acids.